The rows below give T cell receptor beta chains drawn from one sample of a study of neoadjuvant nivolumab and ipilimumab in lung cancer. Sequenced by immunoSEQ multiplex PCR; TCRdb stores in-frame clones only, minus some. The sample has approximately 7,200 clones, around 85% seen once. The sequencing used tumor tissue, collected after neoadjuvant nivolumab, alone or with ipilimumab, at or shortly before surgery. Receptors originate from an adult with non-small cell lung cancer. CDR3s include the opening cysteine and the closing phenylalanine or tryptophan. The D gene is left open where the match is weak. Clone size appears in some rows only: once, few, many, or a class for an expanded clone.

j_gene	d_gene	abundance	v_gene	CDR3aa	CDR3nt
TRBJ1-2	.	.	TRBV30	CAWSVGPNGYTF	TGTGCCTGGAGTGTAGGTCCCAATGGCTACACCTTC
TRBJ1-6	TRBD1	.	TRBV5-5	CASSWGTGNNSPLHF	TGTGCCAGCAGCTGGGGGACAGGAAATAATTCACCCCTCCACTTT
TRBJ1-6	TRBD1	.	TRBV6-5	CASSKTGVLNSPLHF	TGTGCCAGCAGTAAAACAGGGGTTTTAAATTCACCCCTCCACTTT
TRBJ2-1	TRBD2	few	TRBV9	CASSARLAGYNEQFF	TGTGCCAGCAGCGCCCGACTAGCAGGATACAATGAGCAGTTCTTC
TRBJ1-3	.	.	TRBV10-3	CAILRETGNTIYF	TGTGCCATCCTACGGGAGACTGGAAACACCATATATTTT
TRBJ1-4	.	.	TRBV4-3	CASSQESEKLFF	TGCGCCAGCAGCCAAGAGAGCGAAAAACTGTTTTTT
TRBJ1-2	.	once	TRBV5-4	CASRATGPYGYTF	TGTGCCAGCAGGGCGACAGGACCCTATGGCTACACCTTC
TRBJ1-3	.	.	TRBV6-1	CASSAGLTGNGNTIYF	TGTGCCAGCAGTGCGGGATTAACAGGGAACGGAAACACCATATATTTT
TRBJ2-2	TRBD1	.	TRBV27	CASRGQGTGELFF	TGTGCCAGTAGAGGACAGGGTACCGGGGAGCTGTTTTTT
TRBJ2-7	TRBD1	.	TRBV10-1	CASTIGDRGDEQYF	TGCGCCAGCACCATAGGGGACAGGGGGGACGAGCAGTACTTC
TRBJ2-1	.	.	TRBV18	CASSPQETSYNEQFF	TGTGCCAGCTCACCACAGGAGACCTCCTACAATGAGCAGTTCTTC
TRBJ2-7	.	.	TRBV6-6	CASSYLAEQYF	TGTGCCAGCAGTTATTTGGCCGAGCAGTACTTC
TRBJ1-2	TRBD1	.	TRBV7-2	CASSPETGGYGYTF	TGTGCCAGCAGCCCTGAGACAGGGGGCTATGGCTACACCTTC
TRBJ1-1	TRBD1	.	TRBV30	CARQGFTEAFF	TGTGCCAGACAGGGGTTCACTGAAGCTTTCTTT
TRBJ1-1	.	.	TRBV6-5	CASRLIGMNTEAFF	TGTGCCAGCAGACTCATAGGGATGAACACTGAAGCTTTCTTT
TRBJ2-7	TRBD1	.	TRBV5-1	CASKGQGSSYEQYF	TGCGCCAGCAAGGGACAGGGGAGCTCCTACGAGCAGTACTTC
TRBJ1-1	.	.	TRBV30	CAWSAPDRAGAEAFF	TGTGCCTGGAGTGCTCCGGACAGAGCGGGCGCTGAAGCTTTCTTT
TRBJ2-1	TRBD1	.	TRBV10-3	CAISGTTGANEQFF	TGTGCCATCAGTGGTACGACAGGGGCCAATGAGCAGTTCTTC
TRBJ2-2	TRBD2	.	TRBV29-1	CSVDLAGDSGELFF	TGCAGCGTTGACTTAGCGGGGGACTCCGGGGAGCTGTTTTTT
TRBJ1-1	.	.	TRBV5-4	CASSFKQGNTEAFF	TGTGCCAGCAGCTTCAAACAGGGGAACACTGAAGCTTTCTTT
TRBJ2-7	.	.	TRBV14	CASRSTAASYEQYF	TGTGCCAGCAGGTCTACAGCAGCCTCCTACGAGCAGTACTTC
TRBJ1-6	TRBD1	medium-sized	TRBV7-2	CASSLNRGQGQFSSPLHF	TGTGCCAGCAGCCTAAACCGGGGACAGGGGCAGTTCAGTTCACCCCTCCACTTT
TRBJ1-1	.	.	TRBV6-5	CASRRQIHTEAFF	TGTGCCAGCAGGAGACAGATCCACACTGAAGCTTTCTTT
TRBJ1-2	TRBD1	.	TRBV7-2	CASSFLGQGHGYTF	TGTGCCAGCAGCTTTCTGGGACAGGGGCATGGCTACACCTTC
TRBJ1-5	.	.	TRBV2	CASSEARHSIQPQHF	TGTGCCAGCAGTGAGGCTCGACATTCAATTCAGCCCCAGCATTTT
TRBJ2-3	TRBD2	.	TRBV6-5	CASSYRGGGRDTQYF	TGTGCCAGCAGTTACCGCGGCGGGGGTAGGGATACGCAGTATTTT
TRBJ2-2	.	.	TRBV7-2	CASSRTGTGELFF	TGTGCCAGCAGCCGAACAGGGACCGGGGAGCTGTTTTTT
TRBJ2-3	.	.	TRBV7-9	CASSLVATTSTDTQYF	TGTGCCAGCAGCTTAGTGGCTACCACTAGCACAGATACGCAGTATTTT
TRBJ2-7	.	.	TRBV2	CASSPGFSKHYEQYF	TGTGCCAGCAGTCCCGGGTTTTCTAAGCACTACGAGCAGTACTTC
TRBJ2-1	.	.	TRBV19	CASSYDYPGVNEQFF	TGTGCCAGTAGTTATGACTACCCGGGGGTGAATGAGCAGTTCTTC
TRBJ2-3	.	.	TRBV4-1	CASRDGAGGTDTQYF	TGCGCCAGCAGAGATGGGGCAGGGGGCACAGATACGCAGTATTTT
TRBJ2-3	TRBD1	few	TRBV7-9	CASQGTDTDTQYF	TGTGCCAGCCAAGGGACAGACACAGATACGCAGTATTTT
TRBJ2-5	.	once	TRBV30	CAWSPLAVGTQYF	TGTGCCTGGAGTCCCCTAGCTGTAGGGACCCAGTACTTC
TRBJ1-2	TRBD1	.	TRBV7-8	CASSRDRGNYGYTF	TGTGCCAGCAGCCGGGACAGGGGAAACTATGGCTACACCTTC
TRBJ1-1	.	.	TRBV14	CASSNPAGHTEAFF	TGTGCCAGCAGCAACCCGGCCGGGCACACTGAAGCTTTCTTT
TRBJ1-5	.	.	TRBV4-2	CASSPRTSGIKEPQHF	TGTGCCAGCAGCCCTCGAACTTCCGGAATCAAGGAGCCCCAGCATTTT
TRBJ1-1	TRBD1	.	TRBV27	CASRTDRARCGRDMNTEAFF	TGTGCCAGCCGAACAGACAGGGCTCGTTGCGGTAGGGACATGAACACTGAAGCTTTCTTT
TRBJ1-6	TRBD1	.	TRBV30	CAWDREGSPLHF	TGTGCCTGGGACAGGGAAGGCTCACCCCTCCACTTT
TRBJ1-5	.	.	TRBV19	CASMVGDNQPQHF	TGTGCCAGTATGGTAGGGGATAATCAGCCCCAGCATTTT
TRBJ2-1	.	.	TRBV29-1	CSVVFVDNEQFF	TGCAGCGTTGTCTTCGTCGACAATGAGCAGTTCTTC
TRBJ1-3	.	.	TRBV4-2	CASSRLVAKAGNTIYF	TGTGCCAGCAGCCGCCTGGTGGCGAAGGCTGGAAACACCATATATTTT
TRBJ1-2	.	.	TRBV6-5	CASSYSGILNYGYTF	TGTGCCAGCAGTTACAGTGGGATACTAAACTATGGCTACACCTTC
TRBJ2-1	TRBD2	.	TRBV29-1	CSVERLAGGYNEQFF	TGCAGCGTTGAACGACTAGCGGGGGGGTACAATGAGCAGTTCTTC
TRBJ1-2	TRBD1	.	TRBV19	CASKPQGAGYGYTF	TGTGCCAGCAAACCCCAGGGGGCTGGCTATGGCTACACCTTC
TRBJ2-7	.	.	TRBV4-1	CASSQEALPYEQYF	TGCGCCAGCAGCCAGGAAGCCCTCCCCTACGAGCAGTACTTC
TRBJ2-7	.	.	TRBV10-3	CAISASYEQYF	TGTGCCATCAGTGCCTCCTACGAGCAGTACTTC
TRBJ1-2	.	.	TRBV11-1	CASSLEPQGHYGYTF	TGTGCCAGCAGCTTAGAACCCCAGGGACACTATGGCTACACCTTC
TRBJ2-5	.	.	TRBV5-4	CASTDYLGRAETQYF	TGTGCCAGCACGGACTATCTGGGGAGAGCGGAGACCCAGTACTTC
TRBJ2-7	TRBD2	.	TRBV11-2	CASSLEGLAGDEQYF	TGTGCCAGCAGCTTAGAGGGACTAGCCGGTGACGAGCAGTACTTC